Included here is one T cell receptor beta chain sequence, with context. As yet, its antigen is unknown. The CDR3 spans 14 residues. Germline assignment: CDR1 LGHNA and CDR2 YNFKEQ. V was clipped by 4 bases and J by 3 bases; unmatched bases: 5. These data originate in a study of cytomegalovirus exposure and HLA in healthy donors. Study-wide results and limits: 87-base-pair reads could not separate some V segments, including TRBV6-2 and TRBV6-3. Altogether, 150 to 200 TCR beta chains were recorded as cytomegalovirus-associated.

The primer mix had 60 Vbeta and 13 Jbeta primers. Measured with immunoSEQ multiplex PCR; TCRdb has only the in-frame clones, and not every one. Of about 85,000 clones listed, about four fifths are singletons. Sequenced sample: PBMCs. The rearrangement joins TRBV4-2 to TRBJ1-1, with 7 nucleotides matching TRBD1. This TCR came from a man in his forties or fifties in good health and CMV-seropositive. The CDR3 nucleotides read TGTGCCAGCAGCCGCGAGGGGGCTGACACTGAAGCTTTCTTT. It yields the protein CASSREGADTEAFF.